This entry lists 27 T cell receptor beta chains sequenced from one sample in a study of identical twins. Via MiXCR, TCRdb re-called the 5' RACE reads, giving one row per CDR3 protein. The data contain about 890,000 distinct CDR3 sequences, over 9% of them singletons. The data were also submitted as part of a second study, on yellow fever vaccine responses in identical twins.

The source material was PBMCs. The origin of the receptors is a young woman in good health.

The genes are TRBV19 and TRBJ2-1, with 8 positions matching TRBD1. Germline V gene data show CDR1 as LNHDA and CDR2 as SQIVND (reference sequence). Trimming took 4 bases from V and 1 from J; bases not matched to a gene: 6. There are 16 residues in the CDR3. The CDR3 here is CASSKWTGTSYNEQFF. The CDR3, as DNA: TGTGCCAGTAGTAAATGGACAGGGACTTCCTACAATGAGCAGTTCTTC.

J is TRBJ2-1 and V is TRBV7-9, with no clear D. Germline CDR1 reads SEHNR; CDR2 reads FQNEAQ (reference sequence). CDR3 length: 14 residues. The V end lost 1 base, the J end lost 8 bases, and 12 bases lay between the germline ends. The CDR3 sequence is CASSLGPSRYEQFF. In DNA form, the CDR3 reads TGTGCCAGCAGCTTAGGGCCTTCTAGGTATGAGCAGTTCTTC.

In this sample, this clonotype turned up a few times. The chain is built from TRBV28 and TRBJ2-2; D ambiguous. CDR1 and CDR2 from the germline V gene are MDHEN and SYDVKM. This CDR3 has 13 amino acids. The V end was cut by 5 bases, the J end by 6 bases, with 10 bases between. The CDR3 loop reads CASSSRLPGELFF. DNA for the CDR3: TGTGCCAGCAGTAGTAGACTCCCCGGGGAGCTGTTTTTT.

The CDR3 DNA sequence: TGTGCCAGCAGCCCCCTTTTTCGAGGGCAGTCCTACGAGCAGTACTTC. It encodes CASSPLFRGQSYEQYF. The chain uses TRBV28 and TRBJ2-7; the D gene is possibly TRBD2 (5 bases). This CDR3 comprises 16 residues. Germline V gene lookup returns CDR1 MDHEN and CDR2 SYDVKM. The V gene lost 6 bases and the J gene lost 1 base, with 19 bases spanning the gap.

This clonotype was seen many times. V gene TRBV3-1 combines with J gene TRBJ2-1; TRBD2 aligns across 8 bases. The J segment lost 8 bases and the V segment lost 4 bases, leaving 4 bases of the junction unmatched. CDR1 is LGHDT and CDR2 is YNNKEL in the germline V gene (reference sequence). The length of the CDR3 is 13 residues. DNA for the CDR3: TGTGCCAGCAGCCTCCCCGGGAGGGATGAGCAGTTCTTC. The encoded protein is CASSLPGRDEQFF.

The chain recombines TRBV24-1 with TRBJ2-2; possibly TRBD2 for D (6 bases). Trimming left V 5 bases short and J 2 bases short, with 14 bases between. This CDR3 region has 16 residues. CDR1 KGHDR and CDR2 SFDVKD come from the germline V gene. In DNA, the CDR3 is TGTGCCACCAGTGTGGTTGCGGGGCAAAACACCGGGGAGCTGTTTTTT. Translating it yields CATSVVAGQNTGELFF.

This clonotype was seen more than once but under ten times. The gene calls are TRBV29-1 and TRBJ1-2; tentatively, D is TRBD1 (6 bases). Germline CDR1 SQVTM, CDR2 ANQGSEA. This CDR3 has 15 amino acids. The V end was cut by 0 bases, the J end by 3 bases, with 14 bases between. CDR3 protein: CSVEDGGGGYYGYTF. The DNA of the CDR3 is TGCAGCGTTGAAGATGGGGGGGGCGGGTACTATGGCTACACCTTC.

The chain joins TRBV20-1 to TRBJ2-1, with D possibly being TRBD2 (6 bases). Trimming shortened V by 7 bases and J by 0 bases, and 13 bases separated the two germline ends. Germline V gene data show CDR1 as DFQATT and CDR2 as SNEGSKA (reference sequence). The CDR3 covers 14 residues. DNA of the CDR3: TGCAGTGTGGTGCGGGACCCCTCCTACAATGAGCAGTTCTTC. Translation gives CSVVRDPSYNEQFF.

In its sample, this clonotype was seen a few times. This chain joins TRBV12-3 or TRBV12-4 and TRBJ1-4, with D possibly matching TRBD1 (5 bases). Trimming took 6 bases from V and 10 from J, leaving 18 bases between them. This CDR3 spans 14 amino acids. CDR3 DNA sequence: TGTGCCAGCAGACTCGGGACGGCGGCAGGAAAACTGTTTTTT. This translates into CASRLGTAAGKLFF.

There are many counts of this clonotype. The chain uses TRBV12-3 or TRBV12-4 and TRBJ1-2; perhaps TRBD1 as D (5 bases). The CDR3 spans 14 residues. Trimming left V 4 bases short and J 4 bases short, with 13 bases between. The CDR3 region has the DNA TGTGCCAGCAGTTCCGACGACAGAGTCTATGGCTACACCTTC. Amino acid sequence: CASSSDDRVYGYTF.

This clonotype has more than one count but fewer than ten. This chain links TRBV6-5 with TRBJ1-1; 7 bases line up with TRBD1. CDR1 is MNHEY, CDR2 SVGAGI, per germline. With 2 bases clipped from V and 3 bases from J, the junction kept 9 bases outside the gene matches. The length of the CDR3 is 16 residues. CDR3 protein: CASSYRQGGLDTEAFF. In DNA, the CDR3 is TGTGCCAGCAGTTACCGGCAGGGGGGTTTGGACACTGAAGCTTTCTTT.

The sample holds many counts of this clonotype. The chain has TRBV12-3 or TRBV12-4 and TRBJ1-1; TRBD1 aligns across 7 bases. CDR3 length equals 13 residues. The junction had 3 bases not matched to a gene; V was cut back by 4 bases and J by 4 bases. CDR3 region: CASSSSGGTEAFF. In DNA, the CDR3 is TGTGCCAGCAGTTCCTCAGGGGGCACTGAAGCTTTCTTT.

This clonotype was observed many times. The chain carries TRBV29-1 and TRBJ2-2; 9 nucleotides match TRBD2. The CDR3 covers 16 residues. V lost 1 base, J lost 9 bases, and 12 bases stayed unmatched. The germline V gene encodes CDR1 SQVTM and CDR2 ANQGSEA. Written as DNA, the CDR3 is TGCAGCGTTGAAGGGCGGCTGGGGAGCGGGAGGCGGGAGCTGTTTTTT. Its translation: CSVEGRLGSGRRELFF.

This clonotype was seen a handful of times. The chain uses TRBV5-5 and TRBJ1-5, with TRBD1 identical over 7 bases. CDR1 SGHKS and CDR2 YYEKEE come from the germline V gene (reference sequence). After removal of 2 bases from V and 2 bases from J, the junction contained 7 bases not matched to a gene. The CDR3 consists of 16 residues. The CDR3: CASSFQGDLGNQPQHF. DNA of the CDR3: TGTGCCAGCAGCTTCCAGGGGGATCTTGGCAATCAGCCCCAGCATTTT.

There are many counts of this clonotype. The chain carries TRBV10-3 and TRBJ1-1, with D hard to call. The CDR3 covers 11 residues. Looked up from germline, CDR1 is ENHRY and CDR2 is SYGVKD. Deletions cut 4 bases from V and 1 base from J, with 1 base between. CDR3 nucleotide sequence: TGTGCCATCAGTGGGAACACTGAAGCTTTCTTT. This encodes CAISGNTEAFF.

The chain links TRBV11-3 to TRBJ2-1; no reliable D call. In germline, CDR1 is SGHNT, CDR2 YENEEA. CDR3 length: 14 residues. Trimming stripped 2 bases from V and 6 bases from J, with 11 bases between. CDR3 DNA sequence: TGTGCCAGCAGCTTATCGCCTCTGGGCAATGAGCAGTTCTTC. It is translated as CASSLSPLGNEQFF.

This clonotype occurred a few times. The V call is TRBV18, the J call TRBJ1-3, with a possible D match to TRBD1 (5 bases). The CDR3 runs to 15 residues. The V gene's germline CDR1 is KGHSH and CDR2 LQKENI. Trimming shortened V by 1 base and J by 0 bases, and 7 bases separated the two germline ends. CDR3 bases: TGTGCCAGCTCACCACAGGGACTCTCTGGAAACACCATATATTTT. This codes for CASSPQGLSGNTIYF.

The genes are TRBV10-3 and TRBJ2-3; a possible D gene is TRBD2 (5 bases). The germline gives CDR1 ENHRY, CDR2 SYGVKD. This CDR3 comprises 14 residues. V shed 0 bases and J shed 6 bases, with 10 bases lying between them. CDR3 sequence reads: CAISESTTTDTQYF. The CDR3 DNA reads TGTGCCATCAGTGAGTCGACGACTACCGATACGCAGTATTTT.

This clonotype appeared a few times. The rearrangement joins TRBV29-1 to TRBJ1-1, with 7 bases that match TRBD1. From germline, CDR1 is SQVTM and CDR2 ANQGSEA. Trimming removed 6 bases from V and 0 bases from J; junction bases left unmatched: 4. The CDR3 length is 13 residues. As DNA, the CDR3 is TGCAGCGTGGAGGACAGGATGAACACTGAAGCTTTCTTT. Its protein product is CSVEDRMNTEAFF.

V usage is TRBV4-1 and J usage is TRBJ2-7; D call uncertain. The CDR3 is made up of 14 amino acids. V was pared by 2 bases and J by 0 bases, with 8 bases between. Per the germline V gene, CDR1 is MGHRA and CDR2 is YSYEKL. CDR3 in amino acids: CASSQSVGSYEQYF. The CDR3 region has the DNA TGCGCCAGCAGCCAATCTGTAGGCTCCTACGAGCAGTACTTC.

There are a few counts of this clonotype. J is TRBJ1-2 and V is TRBV4-1; 12 bases fit TRBD1. CDR3 length: 16 residues. Per the germline V gene, CDR1 is MGHRA and CDR2 is YSYEKL. The V and J ends lost 4 bases and 8 bases, in that order; junction bases with no gene match: 11. The CDR3 sequence is CASSLSSGTGGIGYTF. Written as DNA, the CDR3 is TGCGCCAGCAGCCTTAGTTCCGGGACAGGGGGCATCGGCTACACCTTC.

The table lists this clonotype with many counts. This sequence joins TRBV11-2 and TRBJ2-1, with 9 bases aligning to TRBD2. J lost 4 bases, V lost 5 bases, and 9 bases had no gene match. Germline CDR1 reads SGHAT; CDR2 reads FQNNGV. The CDR3 loop spans 16 amino acids. The CDR3 DNA reads TGTGCCAGCAGCCCGGGGCTAGCGGGAAAGTACAATGAGCAGTTCTTC. Its translation is CASSPGLAGKYNEQFF.

This clonotype has a handful of counts. The V and J genes are TRBV2 and TRBJ2-1, with 8 bases identical to TRBD1. The CDR3 totals 16 residues. V gave up 7 bases and J gave up 5 bases; unmatched junction bases: 13. CDR1 SNHLY and CDR2 FYNNEI come from the germline V gene. CDR3: CASIPPGDRLNNEQFF. Written as DNA, the CDR3 is TGTGCCAGCATCCCCCCGGGGGACAGGCTAAACAATGAGCAGTTCTTC.

This clonotype was found a few times. The rearrangement uses TRBV7-2 and TRBJ2-1; no firm D call. This CDR3 contains 13 residues. Trimming shortened V by 1 base and J by 8 bases, and 9 bases separated the two germline ends. Germline-derived CDR1 and CDR2 are SGHTA and FQGNSA. The CDR3 spells CASSLVGWDEQFF. CDR3 bases: TGTGCCAGCAGCTTAGTTGGCTGGGATGAGCAGTTCTTC.

This clonotype was seen more than once but under ten times. In DNA, the CDR3 is TGTGCCAGCAGCTCCGGGACTAGCGGGGTTAGGTACAATGAGCAGTTCTTC. This translates into CASSSGTSGVRYNEQFF. The gene calls are TRBV7-3 and TRBJ2-1, with 13 bases that match TRBD2. Germline assignment: CDR1 SGHTA and CDR2 FQGTGA. V trimming: 4 bases; J trimming: 4 bases; junction bases outside the gene matches: 7. CDR3 length: 17 amino acids.

CDR3 region: CASTSILAGKSSYNEQFF. The CDR3 bases are TGTGCCAGCACGTCGATACTAGCGGGCAAGAGCTCCTACAATGAGCAGTTCTTC. The gene calls are TRBV11-1 and TRBJ2-1, with TRBD2 identical over 9 bases. Losses at the gene ends were 7 bases for V and 0 bases for J; bases not matched to a gene: 13. Germline V lookup: CDR1 SGHAT, CDR2 FQDESV (reference sequence). The CDR3 has 18 residues.

This clonotype was seen only a few times. The chain employs TRBV10-3 and TRBJ2-7, with D maybe TRBD2 (6 bases). The CDR3 runs to 14 residues. V gave up 3 bases and J gave up 4 bases, with 13 bases separating them. Germline lookup yields CDR1 ENHRY and CDR2 SYGVKD. The CDR3 DNA reads as TGTGCCATCAGTGATGGAGGGATGGAGTACGAGCAGTACTTC. Protein: CAISDGGMEYEQYF.